This record looks at one T cell receptor (beta chain) sequence and its context. Its antigen is unknown. The V gene lost 1 base and the J gene lost 1 base, with 18 bases spanning the gap. Germline V gene data show CDR1 as SEHNR and CDR2 as FQNEAQ (reference sequence). This CDR3 region has 18 residues. Expressed TCRB transcripts got sequenced, as all isolated RNA was reverse transcribed. The study sequenced naive, central memory and regulatory T cell samples to an average of about 3.6 million reads. Sequencing used immunoSEQ multiplex PCR; TCRdb keeps in-frame clones, though not all of them. The repertoire holds about 360,000 clones, with around 12% as singletons. The sample originates from a study of beta chain features in type 1 diabetes. Study-wide points: Moderately but significantly shorter TCRB CDR3s were found in Type 1 diabetes patients in all four CD4+ subsets. For type 1 diabetes patients, VDJ junctions showed fewer insertions and more deletions.

Every single donor gave one heparinised blood draw, and these averaged approximately 100 mL. This chain joins TRBV7-9 and TRBJ2-3, with no clear D. The TCR originated in a woman between 18 and 29 years old with type 1 diabetes. Sequenced input: naive CD4+ T cells from blood. The CDR3 is CASSLGIAARSGTDTQYF. In DNA, the CDR3 is TGTGCCAGCAGCTTAGGAATCGCGGCTCGGTCGGGCACAGATACGCAGTATTTT.